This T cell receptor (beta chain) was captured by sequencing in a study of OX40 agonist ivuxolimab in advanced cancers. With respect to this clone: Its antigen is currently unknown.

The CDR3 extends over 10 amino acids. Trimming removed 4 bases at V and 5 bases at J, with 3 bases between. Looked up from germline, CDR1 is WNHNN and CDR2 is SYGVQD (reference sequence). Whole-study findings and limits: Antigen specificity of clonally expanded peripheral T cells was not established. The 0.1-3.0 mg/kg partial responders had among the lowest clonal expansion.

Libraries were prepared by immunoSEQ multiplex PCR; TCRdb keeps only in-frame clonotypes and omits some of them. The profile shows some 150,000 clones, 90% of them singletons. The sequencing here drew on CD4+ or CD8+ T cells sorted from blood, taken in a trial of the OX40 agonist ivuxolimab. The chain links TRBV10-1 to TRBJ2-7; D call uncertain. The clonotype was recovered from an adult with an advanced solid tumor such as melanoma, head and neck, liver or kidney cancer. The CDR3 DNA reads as TGCGCCAGCAGTGTCCACGAGCAGTACTTC. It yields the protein CASSVHEQYF.